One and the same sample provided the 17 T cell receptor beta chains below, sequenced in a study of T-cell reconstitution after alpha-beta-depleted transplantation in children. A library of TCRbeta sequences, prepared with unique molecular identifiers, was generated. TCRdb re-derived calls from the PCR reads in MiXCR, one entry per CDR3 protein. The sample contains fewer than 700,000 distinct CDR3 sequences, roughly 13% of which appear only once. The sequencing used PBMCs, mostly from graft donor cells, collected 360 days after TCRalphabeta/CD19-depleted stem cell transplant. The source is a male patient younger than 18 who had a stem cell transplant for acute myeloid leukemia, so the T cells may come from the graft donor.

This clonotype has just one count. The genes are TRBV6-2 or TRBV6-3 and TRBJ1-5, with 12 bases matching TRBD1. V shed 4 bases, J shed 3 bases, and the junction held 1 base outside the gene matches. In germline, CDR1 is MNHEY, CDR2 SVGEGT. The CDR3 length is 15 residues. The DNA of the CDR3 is TGTGCCAGCAGTTCGGGACAGGGGGCCAATCAGCCCCAGCATTTT. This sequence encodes CASSSGQGANQPQHF.

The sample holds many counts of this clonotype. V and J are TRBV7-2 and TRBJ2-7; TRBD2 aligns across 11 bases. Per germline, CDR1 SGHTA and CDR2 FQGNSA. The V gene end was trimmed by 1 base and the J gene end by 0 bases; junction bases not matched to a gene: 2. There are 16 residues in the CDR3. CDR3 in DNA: TGTGCCAGCAGCTTAGTCGGGACTAGCGGCTCCTACGAGCAGTACTTC. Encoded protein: CASSLVGTSGSYEQYF.

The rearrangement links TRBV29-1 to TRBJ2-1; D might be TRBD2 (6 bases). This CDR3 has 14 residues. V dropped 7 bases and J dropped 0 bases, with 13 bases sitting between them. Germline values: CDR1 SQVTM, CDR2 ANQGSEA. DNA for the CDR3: TGCAGCGGTGGAGGGACCTACTCCTACAATGAGCAGTTCTTC. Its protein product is CSGGGTYSYNEQFF.

DNA of the CDR3: TGTGCCAGCAGTTTAGGGACTTTGAACACCGGGGAGCTGTTTTTT. It encodes CASSLGTLNTGELFF. This rearrangement joins TRBV12-3 or TRBV12-4 to TRBJ2-2; TRBD2 is a possible D gene (5 bases). The CDR3 has 15 residues. The germline V and J ends were trimmed by 1 base and 1 base, with 7 bases remaining between them.

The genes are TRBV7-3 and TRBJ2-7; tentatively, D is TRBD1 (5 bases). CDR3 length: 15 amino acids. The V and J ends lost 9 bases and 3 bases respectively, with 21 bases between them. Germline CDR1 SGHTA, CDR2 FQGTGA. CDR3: CASPQESPGIYEQYF. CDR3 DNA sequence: TGTGCCAGTCCCCAAGAAAGCCCAGGGATCTACGAGCAGTACTTC.

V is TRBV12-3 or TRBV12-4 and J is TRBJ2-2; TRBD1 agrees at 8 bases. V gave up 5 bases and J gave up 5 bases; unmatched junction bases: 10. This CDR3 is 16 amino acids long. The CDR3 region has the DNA TGTGCCAGCAGTCATTATCAGGGGGCTTGGACCGGGGAGCTGTTTTTT. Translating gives CASSHYQGAWTGELFF.

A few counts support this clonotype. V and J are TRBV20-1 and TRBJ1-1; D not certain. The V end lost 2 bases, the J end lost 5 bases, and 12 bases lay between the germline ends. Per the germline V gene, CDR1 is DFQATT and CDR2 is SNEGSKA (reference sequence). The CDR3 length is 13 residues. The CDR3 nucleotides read TGCAGTGCTAGACGTGTAGGGAAAACTGAAGCTTTCTTT. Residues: CSARRVGKTEAFF.

Here the CDR3 reads CASREDGLSYEQYF. CDR3 coding DNA: TGTGCCAGCAGGGAGGACGGCCTTAGCTACGAGCAGTACTTC. The chain is built from TRBV2 and TRBJ2-7; TRBD2 is a possible D gene (5 bases). The V and J ends lost 6 bases and 3 bases respectively, with 15 bases between them. The CDR3 has 14 residues. In germline, CDR1 is SNHLY, CDR2 FYNNEI.

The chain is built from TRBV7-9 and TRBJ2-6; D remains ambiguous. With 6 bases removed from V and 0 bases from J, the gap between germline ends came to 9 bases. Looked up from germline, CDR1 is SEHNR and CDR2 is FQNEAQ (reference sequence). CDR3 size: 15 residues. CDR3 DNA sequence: TGTGCCAGCAGGTCCTGGGACTCTGGGGCCAACGTCCTGACTTTC. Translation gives CASRSWDSGANVLTF.

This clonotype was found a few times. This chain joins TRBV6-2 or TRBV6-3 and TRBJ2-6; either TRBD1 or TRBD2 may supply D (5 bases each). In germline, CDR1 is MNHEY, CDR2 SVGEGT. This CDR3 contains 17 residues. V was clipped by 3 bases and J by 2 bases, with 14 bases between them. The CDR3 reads CASSYGGSGPGANVLTF. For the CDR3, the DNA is TGTGCCAGCAGTTATGGTGGATCGGGGCCTGGGGCCAACGTCCTGACTTTC.

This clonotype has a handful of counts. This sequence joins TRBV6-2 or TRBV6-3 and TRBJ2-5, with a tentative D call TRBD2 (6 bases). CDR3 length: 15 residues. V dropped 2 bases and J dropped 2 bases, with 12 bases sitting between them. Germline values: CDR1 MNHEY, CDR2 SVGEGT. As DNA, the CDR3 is TGTGCCAGCAGTTACCTCCGGGACTTACAAGAGACCCAGTACTTC. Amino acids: CASSYLRDLQETQYF.

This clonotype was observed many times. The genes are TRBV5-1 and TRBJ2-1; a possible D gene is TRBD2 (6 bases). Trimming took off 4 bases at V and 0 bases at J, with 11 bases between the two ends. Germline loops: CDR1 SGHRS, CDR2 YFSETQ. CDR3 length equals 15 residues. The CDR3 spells CASSPQRASYNEQFF. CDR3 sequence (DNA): TGCGCCAGCAGCCCCCAGCGGGCCTCCTACAATGAGCAGTTCTTC.

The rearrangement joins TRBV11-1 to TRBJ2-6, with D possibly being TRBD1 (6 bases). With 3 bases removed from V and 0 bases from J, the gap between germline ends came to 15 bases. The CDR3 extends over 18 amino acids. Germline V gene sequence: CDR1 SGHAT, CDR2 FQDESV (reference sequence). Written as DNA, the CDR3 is TGTGCCAGCAGCTTGCGGCAGGGGAAAGTCTCTGGGGCCAACGTCCTGACTTTC. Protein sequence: CASSLRQGKVSGANVLTF.

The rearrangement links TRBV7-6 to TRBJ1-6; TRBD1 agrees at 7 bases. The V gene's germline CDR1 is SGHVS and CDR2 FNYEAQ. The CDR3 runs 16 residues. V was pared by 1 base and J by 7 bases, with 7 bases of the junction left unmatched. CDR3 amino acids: CASSLGAGGGNSPLHF. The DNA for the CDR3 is TGTGCCAGCAGCTTAGGAGCAGGGGGTGGCAATTCACCCCTCCACTTT.

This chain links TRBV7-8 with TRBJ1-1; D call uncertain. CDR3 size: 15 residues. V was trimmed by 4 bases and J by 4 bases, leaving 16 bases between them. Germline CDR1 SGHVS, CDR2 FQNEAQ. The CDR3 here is CASSSYLELGTEAFF. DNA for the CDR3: TGTGCCAGCAGCTCTTACCTTGAACTGGGCACTGAAGCTTTCTTT.

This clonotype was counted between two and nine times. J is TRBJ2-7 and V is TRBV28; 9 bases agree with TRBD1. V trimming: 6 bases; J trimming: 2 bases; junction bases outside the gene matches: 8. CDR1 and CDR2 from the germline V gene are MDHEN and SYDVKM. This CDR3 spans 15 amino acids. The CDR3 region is CASRGTGTGTYEQYF. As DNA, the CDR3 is TGTGCCAGCAGGGGTACCGGGACAGGGACCTACGAGCAGTACTTC.

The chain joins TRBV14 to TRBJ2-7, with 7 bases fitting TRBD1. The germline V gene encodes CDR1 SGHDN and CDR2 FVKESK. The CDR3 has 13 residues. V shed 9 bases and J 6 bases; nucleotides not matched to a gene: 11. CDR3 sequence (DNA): TGTGCCAGTCGACAGGGAAGTGCTCTCGAGCAGTACTTC. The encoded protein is CASRQGSALEQYF.